These T cell receptor beta chains were read from a single sample in a study of breast tumors, draining lymph nodes, adjacent tissues. TCRdb recomputed calls from the multiplex PCR reads with MiXCR, one row per CDR3 protein. The table records 50,000 to 85,000 distinct CDR3 sequences, roughly two fifths of them present only once. Sequenced sample: breast tumor tissue. The source is a female donor with breast cancer. Some clones in this sample may be carry-over from other donors' samples. Each CDR3 is given with its conserved first and last residue. The D gene is left open where the match is weak. Not all rows give a size; the values are once, few, many and, for expanded clones, a class.

TRBV7-2,-,TRBJ2-2,TRBD2,CASSGLAGELFF,TGTGCCAGCAGCGGACTAGCGGGGGAGCTGTTTTTT
TRBV12-3/TRBV12-4,many,TRBJ2-1,-,CATSALLGYEQFF,TGTGCCACCTCTGCCCTCCTAGGCTATGAGCAGTTCTTC
TRBV29-1,many,TRBJ2-5,TRBD2,CSVESREGEETQYF,TGCAGCGTTGAATCGCGGGAGGGCGAAGAGACCCAGTACTTC
TRBV12-3/TRBV12-4,many,TRBJ1-5,-,CASSTREYQPQHF,TGTGCCAGCAGTACCCGCGAATATCAGCCCCAGCATTTT
TRBV6-6,many,TRBJ2-3,-,CATLKTPTDTQYF,TGTGCCACCCTAAAAACTCCCACAGATACGCAGTATTTT
TRBV11-2,-,TRBJ1-2,-,CASSLAGLGGVDTF,TGTGCCAGCAGCTTAGCGGGGCTAGGGGGGGTGGACACCTTC
TRBV25-1,-,TRBJ2-5,TRBD1,CASSEWGQPSNQPQYF,TGTGCCAGCAGTGAATGGGGACAGCCTAGCAATCAGCCCCAGTACTTC
TRBV6-1,-,TRBJ1-5,-,CAGSRSGLLGNQPQHF,TGTGCCGGCAGTCGATCGGGGCTGCTGGGCAATCAGCCCCAGCATTTT
TRBV19,many,TRBJ1-4,-,CASSVQGNNEKLFF,TGTGCCAGTAGTGTACAGGGAAACAATGAAAAACTGTTTTTT
TRBV6-5,-,TRBJ1-5,TRBD1,CASNGGGGVSEHF,TGTGCCAGCAATGGTGGAGGGGGCGTTTCCGAGCATTTT
TRBV7-9,many,TRBJ2-3,TRBD1,CASSKGQETASTDTQYF,TGTGCCAGCAGCAAGGGACAGGAGACAGCTAGCACAGATACGCAGTATTTT
TRBV6-5,many,TRBJ2-6,-,CASSYSGSGANVLTF,TGTGCCAGCAGTTACAGTGGATCTGGGGCCAACGTCCTGACTTTC
TRBV5-1,-,TRBJ2-3,TRBD2,CASSLATSGSRSTDTQYF,TGCGCCAGCAGCTTGGCCACTAGCGGGAGCCGCAGCACAGATACGCAGTATTTT
TRBV11-2,-,TRBJ1-1,-,CASSLDLRGRTKTTGTEAFF,TGTGCCAGCAGCTTAGATTTGAGGGGCAGGACTAAAACGACGGGCACTGAAGCTTTCTTT
TRBV6-2/TRBV6-3,many,TRBJ1-6,-,CASRALLNSPLHF,TGTGCCAGCAGGGCTCTGTTAAATTCACCCCTCCACTTT
TRBV20-1,once,TRBJ1-6,-,CSARDPSPLHF,TGCAGTGCTAGAGATCCTTCACCCCTCCACTTT
TRBV7-9,many,TRBJ1-5,-,CASSGGTAEEGQPQHF,TGTGCCAGCAGCGGAGGGACCGCCGAGGAGGGTCAGCCCCAGCATTTT
TRBV7-8,-,TRBJ1-4,-,CASSLSGGEKLFF,TGTGCCAGCAGCTTATCCGGGGGGGAAAAACTGTTTTTT
TRBV20-1,-,TRBJ1-2,TRBD1,CSARDLTGGSYGYTF,TGCAGTGCTAGAGATCTCACAGGGGGCTCCTATGGCTACACCTTC
TRBV15,many,TRBJ1-2,TRBD1,CATSRGDRGDGYTF,TGTGCCACCAGCAGGGGAGACAGGGGCGATGGCTACACCTTC
TRBV18,many,TRBJ2-7,-,CASSPSQVSYEQYF,TGTGCCAGCTCACCGTCCCAGGTCTCCTACGAGCAGTACTTC
TRBV7-8,-,TRBJ2-2,TRBD2,CASSWGLAGWVGELFF,TGTGCCAGCAGCTGGGGGCTAGCGGGATGGGTCGGGGAGCTGTTTTTT
TRBV7-9,-,TRBJ1-6,TRBD1,CASSSRDRGMGSPLHF,TGTGCCAGCAGCTCCCGGGACAGGGGTATGGGCTCACCCCTCCACTTT
TRBV5-6,many,TRBJ2-1,-,CASSLGQPDEQFF,TGTGCCAGCAGCTTGGGCCAACCCGATGAGCAGTTCTTC
TRBV14,few,TRBJ1-1,TRBD1,CASRRGGYSTEAFF,TGTGCCAGCAGAAGAGGGGGCTATAGCACTGAAGCTTTCTTT
TRBV4-1,-,TRBJ2-7,TRBD2,CASSQVWGLAGGPSLYEQYF,TGCGCCAGCAGCCAAGTGTGGGGACTAGCGGGGGGGCCGAGTTTGTACGAACAGTACTTC
TRBV6-6,-,TRBJ1-1,-,CASSYEGRENTEAFF,TGTGCCAGCAGTTACGAGGGGCGAGAGAACACTGAAGCTTTCTTT
TRBV7-3,-,TRBJ2-2,TRBD2,CASSLAGGGAGELFF,TGTGCCAGCAGCCTAGCGGGAGGTGGGGCCGGGGAGCTGTTTTTT
TRBV28,few,TRBJ1-4,TRBD1,CASSSMTGYEKLFF,TGTGCCAGCAGTTCGATGACAGGGTATGAAAAACTGTTTTTT
TRBV25-1,many,TRBJ2-1,-,CASSRGGYNEQFF,TGTGCCAGCAGCAGGGGGGGATACAATGAGCAGTTCTTC
TRBV6-5,many,TRBJ1-3,-,CASSYGRAGNTIYF,TGTGCCAGCAGTTACGGCAGGGCTGGAAACACCATATATTTT
TRBV27,many,TRBJ1-5,-,CASSPLVGLQPQHF,TGTGCCAGCAGCCCTCTCGTAGGTCTTCAGCCCCAGCATTTT
TRBV7-2,many,TRBJ2-1,-,CASSPGRGRGDNEQFF,TGTGCCAGCAGCCCTGGTAGGGGGCGGGGGGACAATGAGCAGTTCTTC
TRBV20-1,many,TRBJ1-6,TRBD1,CGANTGTGGRSPLHF,TGCGGGGCTAATACCGGGACAGGGGGCAGATCACCCCTCCACTTT
TRBV4-2,-,TRBJ2-7,-,CASSQDGGSYEQYF,TGTGCCAGCAGCCAAGATGGGGGCTCCTACGAGCAGTACTTC
TRBV24-1,-,TRBJ2-7,-,CATSELGGTGMSYEQYF,TGTGCCACCAGTGAGCTGGGCGGGACGGGTATGTCCTACGAGCAGTACTTC
TRBV19,once,TRBJ2-6,TRBD1,CASSASGTAYGANVLTF,TGTGCCAGTAGTGCAAGTGGGACAGCCTATGGGGCCAACGTCCTGACTTTC
TRBV9,-,TRBJ1-5,-,CASSVGGINQPQHF,TGTGCCAGCAGCGTTGGGGGGATCAATCAGCCCCAGCATTTT
TRBV7-8,many,TRBJ1-5,-,CASSYTGGLTPQHF,TGTGCCAGCAGTTATACCGGGGGCCTTACGCCCCAGCATTTT
TRBV29-1,-,TRBJ2-2,-,CSVRIHGYEQYFGPGTGELFF,-
TRBV24-1,-,TRBJ2-1,-,CATSAKSVSNNEQFF,TGTGCCACCAGTGCTAAATCGGTCAGCAACAATGAGCAGTTCTTC
TRBV11-3,many,TRBJ2-5,TRBD1,CASSLDRGLQETQYF,TGTGCCAGCAGCTTGGACAGGGGGCTCCAAGAGACCCAGTACTTC
TRBV2,once,TRBJ1-2,TRBD1,CASRTVQGQGEGYGYTF,TGTGCCAGCAGGACCGTCCAAGGACAGGGAGAGGGCTATGGCTACACCTTC
TRBV20-1,many,TRBJ2-3,TRBD2,CSAPKGLAASTDTQYF,TGCAGTGCCCCAAAGGGGCTAGCGGCTAGCACAGATACGCAGTATTTT
TRBV10-3,-,TRBJ2-7,-,CAITRESGYKQYF,TGTGCCATCACTCGGGAGAGTGGCTACAAGCAGTACTTC
TRBV20-1,many,TRBJ2-3,-,CSARIPGRDTQYF,TGCAGTGCTAGGATCCCAGGGAGGGATACGCAGTATTTT
TRBV19,many,TRBJ2-1,TRBD2,CASSGGVEQFF,TGTGCCAGTAGCGGGGGGGTGGAGCAGTTCTTC
TRBV27,many,TRBJ2-2,TRBD2,CASGRGGELFF,TGTGCCAGCGGGAGGGGCGGGGAGCTGTTTTTT
TRBV12-3/TRBV12-4,-,TRBJ2-3,-,CANSFFLSDTQYF,TGTGCCAACAGTTTCTTCCTATCAGATACGCAGTATTTT
TRBV20-1,few,TRBJ1-1,-,CSANTGRTNTEAFF,TGCAGTGCTAATACGGGACGGACAAACACTGAAGCTTTCTTT
TRBV6-1,many,TRBJ2-1,-,CASSEVSARLYNEQFF,TGTGCCAGCAGTGAAGTTTCAGCGCGATTATACAATGAGCAGTTCTTC
TRBV29-1,many,TRBJ2-7,-,CSVVPLTGYEQYF,TGCAGCGTTGTACCCCTGACAGGCTACGAGCAGTACTTC
TRBV6-6,-,TRBJ1-3,-,CASSPFFSYGYTIYF,TGTGCCAGCAGCCCCTTCTTTTCCTATGGCTACACCATATATTTT
TRBV19,-,TRBJ2-3,TRBD1,CASIRDRGQYTDTQYF,TGTGCCAGTATCCGGGACAGGGGGCAGTACACAGATACGCAGTATTTT
TRBV6-5,many,TRBJ1-3,-,CASSHSGQAFTSGNTIYF,TGTGCCAGCAGTCACTCGGGGCAGGCGTTTACCTCTGGAAACACCATATATTTT